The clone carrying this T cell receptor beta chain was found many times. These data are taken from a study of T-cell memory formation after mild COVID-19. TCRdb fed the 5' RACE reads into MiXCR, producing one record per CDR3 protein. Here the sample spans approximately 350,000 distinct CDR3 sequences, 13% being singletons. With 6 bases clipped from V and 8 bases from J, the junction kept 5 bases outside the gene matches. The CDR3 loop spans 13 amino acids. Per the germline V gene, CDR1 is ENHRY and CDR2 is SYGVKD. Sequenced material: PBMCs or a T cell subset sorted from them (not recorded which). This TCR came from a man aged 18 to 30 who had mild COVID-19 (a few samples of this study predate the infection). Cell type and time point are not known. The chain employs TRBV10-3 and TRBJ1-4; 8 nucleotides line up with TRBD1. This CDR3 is CAISGQGEEKLFF. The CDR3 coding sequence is TGTGCCATCAGCGGACAGGGAGAGGAAAAACTGTTTTTT.